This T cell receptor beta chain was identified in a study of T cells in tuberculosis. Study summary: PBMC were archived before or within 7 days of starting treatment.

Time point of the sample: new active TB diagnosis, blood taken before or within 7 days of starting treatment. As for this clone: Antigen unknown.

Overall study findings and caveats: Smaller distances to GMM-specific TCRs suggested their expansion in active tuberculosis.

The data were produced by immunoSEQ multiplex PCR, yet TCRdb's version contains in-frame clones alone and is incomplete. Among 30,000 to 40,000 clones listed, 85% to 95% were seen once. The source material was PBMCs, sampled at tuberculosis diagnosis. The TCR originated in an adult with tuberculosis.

CDR3 in DNA: TGTGCCAGCAGCGCAACAAACACTGAAGCTTTCTTT. This sequence encodes CASSATNTEAFF. The chain couples TRBV9 to TRBJ1-1; no firm D call. Germline CDR1 is SGDLS and CDR2 is YYNGEE. The CDR3 covers 12 residues. V was cut by 3 bases and J by 2 bases, with 5 bases left in between.